The rows below give T cell receptor beta chains drawn from one sample of a study of blood T cell repertoires in COVID-19. Generated by immunoSEQ multiplex PCR, the TCRdb table keeps only in-frame clones and is missing some. The data contain 250,000 or so clones, about four fifths of them singletons. Sequences were obtained from PBMCs or T cells enriched from blood (not recorded which). The receptors were gathered from a woman between 40 and 50 years old who had been exposed to COVID-19. Both conserved end residues are part of each CDR3. The D gene is left open where the match is weak. Not all rows give a size; the values are once, few, many and, for expanded clones, a class.

cdr3_aa	cdr3_nt	v_call	d_call	j_call	clone_size
CASRPQFRDSYGYTF	TGTGCCAGTAGGCCTCAGTTTCGGGACAGCTATGGCTACACCTTC	TRBV19	TRBD1	TRBJ1-2	-
CASIPGTNEKLFF	TGTGCCAGTATCCCCGGGACTAATGAAAAACTGTTTTTT	TRBV19	-	TRBJ1-4	-
CASSQGEAGGQDTQYF	TGCGCCAGCAGCCAAGGAGAGGCGGGGGGCCAGGATACGCAGTATTTT	TRBV4-1	TRBD2	TRBJ2-3	-
CASSYGRTDQETQYF	TGTGCCAGCAGTTACGGTAGGACAGACCAAGAGACCCAGTACTTC	TRBV6-5	-	TRBJ2-5	-
CASSRKVAGASYNEQFF	TGCGCCAGCAGCCGAAAAGTGGCGGGGGCTTCCTACAATGAGCAGTTCTTC	TRBV5-1	-	TRBJ2-1	-
CASSLDAGGSYNEQFF	TGTGCCAGCAGCTTAGATGCGGGGGGCTCCTACAATGAGCAGTTCTTC	TRBV7-2	TRBD2	TRBJ2-1	-
CASSPRSVQLFF	TGTGCCAGCAGTCCTAGGAGCGTGCAACTGTTTTTT	TRBV12-3/TRBV12-4	-	TRBJ1-4	-
CASRALRSGNTIYF	TGTGCCAGCAGAGCTTTACGCTCTGGAAACACCATATATTTT	TRBV6-5	-	TRBJ1-3	-
CASSRGGAADTQYF	TGTGCCAGCAGCCGCGGGGGGGCGGCGGATACGCAGTATTTT	TRBV7-2	TRBD2	TRBJ2-3	few
CASTYGEIRNQPQHF	TGTGCCAGCACCTACGGGGAAATTCGCAATCAGCCCCAGCATTTT	TRBV6-6	-	TRBJ1-5	once
CASSLGGAFFAEAFF	TGTGCCAGCAGTTTAGGGGGGGCATTCTTTGCTGAAGCTTTCTTT	TRBV28	-	TRBJ1-1	-
CASSFQTDSYEQYF	TGTGCCAGCAGCTTTCAGACAGACTCCTACGAGCAGTACTTC	TRBV11-2	-	TRBJ2-7	once
CASTLDTRGTEAFF	TGTGCCAGCACCTTGGACACCCGCGGAACGGAAGCTTTCTTT	TRBV6-5	-	TRBJ1-1	once
CASSQNLGGNQPQHF	TGTGCCAGCAGCCAAAACTTAGGGGGAAATCAGCCCCAGCATTTT	TRBV4-2	-	TRBJ1-5	-
CAISESAGGQGVYGYTF	TGTGCCATCAGTGAGTCGGCGGGGGGACAGGGGGTGTATGGCTACACCTTC	TRBV10-3	TRBD1	TRBJ1-2	-
CASSYSIQGWSGYTF	TGTGCCAGCAGTTACTCGATCCAGGGTTGGTCTGGCTACACCTTC	TRBV6-5	-	TRBJ1-2	-
CASSSGQGAGNEQFF	TGTGCCAGCAGCTCCGGACAGGGGGCGGGCAATGAGCAGTTCTTC	TRBV7-2	TRBD1	TRBJ2-1	-
CASSHERGRGDGYTF	TGTGCCAGCAGCCATGAGAGGGGGCGCGGAGATGGCTACACCTTC	TRBV7-9	TRBD1	TRBJ1-2	-
CASSIPGADTQYF	TGTGCCAGTAGTATACCGGGGGCAGATACGCAGTATTTT	TRBV19	-	TRBJ2-3	few
CASSPQIHSNQPQHF	TGTGCCAGCAGCCCTCAGATACATAGCAATCAGCCCCAGCATTTT	TRBV4-2	-	TRBJ1-5	-
CASSLNAGKSNQPQHF	TGTGCCAGCAGTTTAAATGCGGGGAAGAGCAATCAGCCCCAGCATTTT	TRBV27	-	TRBJ1-5	once
CASSPIQGLNTEAFF	TGTGCCAGCAGTCCCATACAGGGATTGAACACTGAAGCTTTCTTT	TRBV27	-	TRBJ1-1	-